The source of this T cell receptor (beta chain) is a study of blood T cell repertoires in COVID-19. Overall study: PBMCs, B-cell-depleted T cells, or T cells provided the cDNA or gDNA that made up the material.

The germline gives CDR1 KGHDR, CDR2 SFDVKD. The CDR3 runs to 12 residues. Between the trimmed V and J ends, which lost 5 bases and 2 bases, there was a span of 3 bases. TCRdb's table, derived via immunoSEQ multiplex PCR, lists solely in-frame clones and lacks some. Among fewer than 85,000 clones listed, approximately 88% were seen once. Sequencing was done on a sample of peripheral blood. The chain couples TRBV24-1 to TRBJ1-5; D ambiguous. This sequence was found in a man aged 50-59 years with active COVID-19. CDR3 DNA sequence: TGTGCCACCAGTGGAGGCAATCAGCCCCAGCATTTT. Translated: CATSGGNQPQHF.